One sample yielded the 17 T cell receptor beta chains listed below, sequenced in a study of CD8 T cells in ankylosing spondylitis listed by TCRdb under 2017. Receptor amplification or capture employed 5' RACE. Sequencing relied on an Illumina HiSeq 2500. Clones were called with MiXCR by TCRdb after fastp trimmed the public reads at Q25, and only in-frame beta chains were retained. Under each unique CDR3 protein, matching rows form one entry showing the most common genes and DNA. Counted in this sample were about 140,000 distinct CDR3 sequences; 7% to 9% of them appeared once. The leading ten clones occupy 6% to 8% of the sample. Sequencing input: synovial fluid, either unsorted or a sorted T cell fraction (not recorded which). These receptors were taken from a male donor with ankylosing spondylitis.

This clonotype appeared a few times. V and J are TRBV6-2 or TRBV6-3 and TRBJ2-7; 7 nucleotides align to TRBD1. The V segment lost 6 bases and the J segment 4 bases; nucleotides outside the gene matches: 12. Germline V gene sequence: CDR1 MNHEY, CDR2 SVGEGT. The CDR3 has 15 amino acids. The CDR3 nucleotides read TGTGCCAGCAGGCGAGCAGGGGGACAGCCTTACGAGCAGTACTTC. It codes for CASRRAGGQPYEQYF.

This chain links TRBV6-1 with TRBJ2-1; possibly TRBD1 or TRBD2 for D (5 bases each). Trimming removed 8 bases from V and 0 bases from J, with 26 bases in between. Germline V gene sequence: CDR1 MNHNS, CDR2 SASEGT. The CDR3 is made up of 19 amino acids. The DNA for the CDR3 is TGTGCCAGCTCTCCTGGGGGACGGAGTATGGCCAGCTCCTACAATGAGCAGTTCTTC. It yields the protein CASSPGGRSMASSYNEQFF.

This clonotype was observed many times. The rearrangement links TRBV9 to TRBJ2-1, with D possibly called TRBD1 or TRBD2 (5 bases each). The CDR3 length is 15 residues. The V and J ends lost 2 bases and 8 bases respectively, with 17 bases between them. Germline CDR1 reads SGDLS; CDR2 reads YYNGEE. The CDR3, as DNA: TGTGCCAGCAGCGTCCGGGACCCCCTAGGAGATGAGCAGTTCTTC. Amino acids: CASSVRDPLGDEQFF.

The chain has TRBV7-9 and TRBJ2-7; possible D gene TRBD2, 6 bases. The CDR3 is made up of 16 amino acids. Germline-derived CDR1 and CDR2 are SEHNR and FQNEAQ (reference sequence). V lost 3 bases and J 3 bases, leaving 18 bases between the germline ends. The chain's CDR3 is CASSFRFGGEIYEQYF. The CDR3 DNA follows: TGTGCCAGCAGCTTTCGCTTTGGCGGGGAAATCTACGAGCAGTACTTC.

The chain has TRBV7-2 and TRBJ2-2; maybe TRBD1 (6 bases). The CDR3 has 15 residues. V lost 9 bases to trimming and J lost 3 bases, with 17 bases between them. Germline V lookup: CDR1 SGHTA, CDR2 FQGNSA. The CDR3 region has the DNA TGTGCCAGTAGATACACAGGGTGGGACACCGGGGAGCTGTTTTTT. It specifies CASRYTGWDTGELFF. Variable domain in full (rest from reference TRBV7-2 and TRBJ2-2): GAGVSQSPSNKVTEKGKDVELRCDPISGHTALYWYRQSLGQGLEFLIYFQGNSAPDKSGLPSDRFSAERTGGSVSTLTIQRTQQEDSAVYLCASRYTGWDTGELFFGEGSRLTVL.

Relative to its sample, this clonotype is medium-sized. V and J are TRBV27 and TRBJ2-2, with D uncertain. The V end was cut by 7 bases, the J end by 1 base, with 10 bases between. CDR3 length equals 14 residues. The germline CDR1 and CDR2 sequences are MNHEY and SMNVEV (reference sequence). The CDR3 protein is CASKARRNTGELFF. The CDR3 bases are TGTGCCAGCAAAGCCAGACGGAACACCGGGGAGCTGTTTTTT.

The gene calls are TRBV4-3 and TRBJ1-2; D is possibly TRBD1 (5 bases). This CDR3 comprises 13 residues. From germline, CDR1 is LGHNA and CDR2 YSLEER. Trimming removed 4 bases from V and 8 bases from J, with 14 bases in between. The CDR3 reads CASSRDGGGGYTF. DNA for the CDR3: TGCGCCAGCAGCCGCGATGGGGGGGGAGGCTACACCTTC.

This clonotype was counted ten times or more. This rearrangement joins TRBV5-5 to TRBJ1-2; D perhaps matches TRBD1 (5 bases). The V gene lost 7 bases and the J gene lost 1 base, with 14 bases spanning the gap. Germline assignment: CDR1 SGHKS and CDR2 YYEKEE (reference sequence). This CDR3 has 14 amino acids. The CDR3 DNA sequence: TGTGCCAGCTTGGGGCACCAAAGTAACTATGGCTACACCTTC. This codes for CASLGHQSNYGYTF.

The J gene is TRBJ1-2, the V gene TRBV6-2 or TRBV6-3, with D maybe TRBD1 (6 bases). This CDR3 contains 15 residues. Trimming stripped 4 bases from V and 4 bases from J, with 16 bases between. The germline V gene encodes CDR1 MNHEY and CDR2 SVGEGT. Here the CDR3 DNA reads TGTGCCAGCAGTTTTGCGCGAATAGGGGGCTATGGCTACACCTTC. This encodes CASSFARIGGYGYTF.

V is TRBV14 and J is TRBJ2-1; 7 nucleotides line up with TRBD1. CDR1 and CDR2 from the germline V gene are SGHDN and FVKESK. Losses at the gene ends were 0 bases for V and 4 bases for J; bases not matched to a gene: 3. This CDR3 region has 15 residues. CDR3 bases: TGTGCCAGCAGCCAAGATGACAGGGAGTACAATGAGCAGTTCTTC. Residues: CASSQDDREYNEQFF.

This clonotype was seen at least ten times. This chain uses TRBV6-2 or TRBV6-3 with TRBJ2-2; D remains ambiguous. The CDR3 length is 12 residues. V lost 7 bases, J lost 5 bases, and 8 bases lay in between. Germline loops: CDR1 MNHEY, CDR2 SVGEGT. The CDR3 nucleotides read TGTGCCAGCAATAGTAGGACCGGGGAGCTGTTTTTT. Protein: CASNSRTGELFF.

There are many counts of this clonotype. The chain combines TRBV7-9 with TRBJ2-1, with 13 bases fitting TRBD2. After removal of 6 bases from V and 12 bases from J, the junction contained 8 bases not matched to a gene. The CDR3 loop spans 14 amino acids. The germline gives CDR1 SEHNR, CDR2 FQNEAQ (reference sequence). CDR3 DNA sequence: TGTGCCAGCAGACCGGGACTAGCGGGAATAGGGCAGTTCTTC. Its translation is CASRPGLAGIGQFF. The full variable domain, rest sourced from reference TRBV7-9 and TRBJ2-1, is DTGVSQNPRHKITKRGQNVTFRCDPISEHNRLYWYRQTLGQGPEFLTYFQNEAQLEKSRLLSDRFSAERPKGSFSTLEIQRTEQGDSAMYLCASRPGLAGIGQFFGPGTRLTVL.

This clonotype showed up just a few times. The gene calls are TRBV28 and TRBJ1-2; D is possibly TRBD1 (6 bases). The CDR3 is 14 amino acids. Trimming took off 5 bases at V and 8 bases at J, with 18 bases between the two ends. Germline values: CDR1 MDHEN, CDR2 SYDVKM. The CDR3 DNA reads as TGTGCCAGCAGTACAACACAGGGACGAGGGGGCTACACCTTC. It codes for CASSTTQGRGGYTF.

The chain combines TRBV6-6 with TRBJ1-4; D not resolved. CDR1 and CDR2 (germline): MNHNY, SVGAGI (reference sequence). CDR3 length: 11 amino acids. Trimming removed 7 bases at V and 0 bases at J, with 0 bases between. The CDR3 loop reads CASTTNEKLFF. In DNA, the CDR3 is TGTGCCAGCACAACTAATGAAAAACTGTTTTTT.

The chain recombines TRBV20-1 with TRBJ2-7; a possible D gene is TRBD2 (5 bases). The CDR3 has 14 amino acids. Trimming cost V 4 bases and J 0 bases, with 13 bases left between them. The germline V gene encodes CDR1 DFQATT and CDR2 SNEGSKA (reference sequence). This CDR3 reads CSAKQLEVSYEQYF. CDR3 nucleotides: TGCAGTGCTAAGCAACTAGAAGTCTCCTACGAGCAGTACTTC.

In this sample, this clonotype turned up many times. CDR3: CASSLIRKDVGQYF. CDR3 DNA sequence: TGTGCCAGCAGTTTAATAAGGAAGGATGTAGGGCAGTACTTC. J is TRBJ2-7 and V is TRBV27; D is unresolved. Trimming cost V 2 bases and J 9 bases, with 17 bases left between them. This CDR3 comprises 14 residues. Germline lookup yields CDR1 MNHEY and CDR2 SMNVEV (reference sequence).

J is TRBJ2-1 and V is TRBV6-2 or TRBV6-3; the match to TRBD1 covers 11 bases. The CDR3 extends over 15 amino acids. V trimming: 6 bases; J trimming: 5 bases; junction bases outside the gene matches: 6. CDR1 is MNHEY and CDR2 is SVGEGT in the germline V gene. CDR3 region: CASSPWDRGNNEQFF. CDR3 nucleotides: TGTGCCAGCAGCCCATGGGACAGGGGGAACAATGAGCAGTTCTTC.